The T cell receptor beta chain described here comes from a study of T cell responses to AZD1222 COVID-19 vaccine. Trimming removed 0 bases from V and 4 bases from J, with 9 bases in between. Per the germline V gene, CDR1 is SGHAT and CDR2 is FQNNGV. The CDR3 runs 14 residues. The table came from immunoSEQ multiplex PCR; TCRdb's copy has only in-frame clones and leaves some out. There are some 140,000 clones in the sample; roughly 90% occur only once, and about 5.5% lies in the top ten. The TCR sequence derives from an adult in good health. Sequenced here: peripheral blood, sampled on day 0 of AZD1222 vaccination. The J gene is TRBJ1-1, the V gene TRBV11-2, with D maybe TRBD1 (5 bases). CDR3 nucleotides: TGTGCCAGCAGCTTAGATCAGGGAGGCACTGAAGCTTTCTTT. Translating it yields CASSLDQGGTEAFF.